This TCR beta chain was recovered during a study of blood T cell repertoires in COVID-19. Overall study context: Acute and convalescent COVID-19 specimens originated in the United States, Italy and Spain. In each case, the material was cDNA or gDNA derived from T cells, B-cell-depleted T cells, or PBMCs.

Source study methods: Amplification of reference gene primers was used by the study to estimate nucleated cell counts. Assay used: immunoSEQ multiplex PCR; TCRdb lists only in-frame clones, some missing. V and J calls and clone size are given by that table; D and trimming were obtained from the DNA. Of some 260,000 clones listed, around 90% are singletons. This CDR3 region has 17 residues. V was clipped by 4 bases and J by 7 bases, with 23 bases between them. CDR1 and CDR2 from the germline V gene are SGHTS and YDEGEE. This receptor was taken from a woman aged 25 to 45 with acute or convalescent COVID-19. Sequenced sample: peripheral blood. The J gene is TRBJ2-2, the V gene TRBV5-8; TRBD2 might be the D (5 bases). The CDR3: CASSPYRASRGSGELFF. The CDR3 bases are TGTGCCAGCAGCCCTTACCGGGCGTCCCGAGGGAGCGGGGAGCTGTTTTTT.